This T cell receptor (beta chain) came from a study of blood T cell repertoires in COVID-19. Overall study context: Samples came from the United States, Italy and Spain, spanning acute and convalescent COVID-19.

Trimming cost V 3 bases and J 4 bases, with 12 bases left between them. The CDR3 extends over 14 amino acids. CDR1 is SNHLY and CDR2 is FYNNEI in the germline V gene. Sequenced by immunoSEQ multiplex PCR; TCRdb stores in-frame clones only, minus some. The sample consists of 250,000 to 350,000 clones, 89% of them appearing once. This clone was seen once. This clonotype originated in a woman aged 60 to 75 with acute or convalescent COVID-19. V gene TRBV2 combines with J gene TRBJ1-2; D remains ambiguous. Sequencing was carried out using peripheral blood. CDR3 bases: TGTGCCAGCAGTGAGCGCCAGGTGAGCTATGGCTACACCTTC. It translates to CASSERQVSYGYTF.